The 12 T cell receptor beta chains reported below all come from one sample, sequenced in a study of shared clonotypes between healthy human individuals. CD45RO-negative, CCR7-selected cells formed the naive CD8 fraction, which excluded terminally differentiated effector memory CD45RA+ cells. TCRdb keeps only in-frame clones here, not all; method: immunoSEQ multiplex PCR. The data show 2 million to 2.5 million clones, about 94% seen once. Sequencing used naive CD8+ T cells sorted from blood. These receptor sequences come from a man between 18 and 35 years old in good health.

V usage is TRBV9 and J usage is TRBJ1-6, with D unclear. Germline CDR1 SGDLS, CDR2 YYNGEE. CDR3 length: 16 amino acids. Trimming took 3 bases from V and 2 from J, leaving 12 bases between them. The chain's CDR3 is CASSARPDPYNSPLHF. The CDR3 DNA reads TGTGCCAGCAGCGCTCGGCCCGACCCCTATAATTCACCCCTCCACTTT. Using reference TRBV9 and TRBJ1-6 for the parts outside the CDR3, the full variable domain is DSGVTQTPKHLITATGQRVTLRCSPRSGDLSVYWYQQSLDQGLQFLIQYYNGEERAKGNILERFSAQQFPDLHSELNLSSLELGDSALYFCASSARPDPYNSPLHFGNGTRLTVT.

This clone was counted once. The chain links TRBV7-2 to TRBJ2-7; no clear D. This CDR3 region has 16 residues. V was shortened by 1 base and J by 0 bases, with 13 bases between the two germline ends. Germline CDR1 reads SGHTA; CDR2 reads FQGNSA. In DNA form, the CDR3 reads TGTGCCAGCAGCTTAGTCGGCAGCCGTAACTCCTACGAGCAGTACTTC. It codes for CASSLVGSRNSYEQYF.

The CDR3 is CASSFLAGLVPIEQYF. The CDR3 bases are TGTGCCAGCAGCTTCCTAGCGGGATTAGTGCCTATCGAGCAGTACTTC. The chain is built from TRBV7-8 and TRBJ2-7; the match to TRBD2 covers 9 bases. The V segment lost 3 bases and the J segment 6 bases; nucleotides outside the gene matches: 12. The length of the CDR3 is 16 residues. Germline V lookup: CDR1 SGHVS, CDR2 FQNEAQ.

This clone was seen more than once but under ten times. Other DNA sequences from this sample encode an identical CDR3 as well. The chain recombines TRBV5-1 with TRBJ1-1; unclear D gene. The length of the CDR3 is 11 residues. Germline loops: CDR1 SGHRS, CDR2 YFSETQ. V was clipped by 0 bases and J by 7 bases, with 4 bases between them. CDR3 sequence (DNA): TGCGCCAGCAGCTTGGGGGGTGAAGCTTTCTTT. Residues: CASSLGGEAFF.

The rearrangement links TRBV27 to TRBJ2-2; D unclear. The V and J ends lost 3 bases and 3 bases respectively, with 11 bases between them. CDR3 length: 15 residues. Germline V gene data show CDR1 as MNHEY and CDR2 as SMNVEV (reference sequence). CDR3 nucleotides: TGTGCCAGCAGTTTCCAACAATCGGACACCGGGGAGCTGTTTTTT. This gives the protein CASSFQQSDTGELFF.

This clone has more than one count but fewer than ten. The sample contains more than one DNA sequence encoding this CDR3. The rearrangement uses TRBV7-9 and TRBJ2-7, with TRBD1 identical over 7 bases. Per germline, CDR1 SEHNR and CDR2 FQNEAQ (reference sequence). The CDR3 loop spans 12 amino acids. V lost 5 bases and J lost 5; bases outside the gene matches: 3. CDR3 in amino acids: CASSPDRDEQYF. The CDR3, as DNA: TGTGCCAGCAGCCCCGACAGGGACGAGCAGTACTTC.

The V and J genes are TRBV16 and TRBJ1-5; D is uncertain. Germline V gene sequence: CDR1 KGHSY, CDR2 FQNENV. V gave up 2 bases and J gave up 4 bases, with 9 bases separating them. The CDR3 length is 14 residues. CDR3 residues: CASSQGVGNQPQHF. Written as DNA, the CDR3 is TGTGCCAGCAGCCAAGGAGTAGGGAATCAGCCCCAGCATTTT.

The CDR3 sequence is CASSVKSGPRTETQYF. The CDR3 DNA reads as TGTGCCAGCAGCGTGAAATCGGGACCCCGGACGGAGACCCAGTACTTC. The chain uses TRBV6-6 and TRBJ2-5; D is possibly TRBD1 or TRBD2 (5 bases each). The V gene lost 6 bases and the J gene lost 5 bases, with 22 bases spanning the gap. This CDR3 region has 16 residues. Germline V lookup: CDR1 MNHNY, CDR2 SVGAGI (reference sequence).

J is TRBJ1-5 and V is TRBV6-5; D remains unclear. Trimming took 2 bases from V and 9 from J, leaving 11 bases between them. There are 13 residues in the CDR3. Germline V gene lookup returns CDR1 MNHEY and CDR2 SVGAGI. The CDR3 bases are TGTGCCAGCAGTTACAATCCATCATGGCCCCAGCATTTT. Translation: CASSYNPSWPQHF.

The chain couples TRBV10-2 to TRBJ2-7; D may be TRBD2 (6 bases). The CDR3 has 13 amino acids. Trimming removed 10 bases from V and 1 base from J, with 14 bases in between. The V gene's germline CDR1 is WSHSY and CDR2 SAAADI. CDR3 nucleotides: TGCGCCATCGGAAACGGGGGTTCCTACGAGCAGTACTTC. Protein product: CAIGNGGSYEQYF.

The CDR3 protein is CASSPSIGGTTDTQYF. The CDR3 region has the DNA TGTGCCAGCAGCCCTAGTATAGGGGGGACCACAGATACGCAGTATTTT. J is TRBJ2-3 and V is TRBV9, with D perhaps given as TRBD1 or TRBD2 (6 bases each). Trimming left V 4 bases short and J 2 bases short, with 17 bases between. This CDR3 contains 16 residues. CDR1 and CDR2 from the germline V gene are SGDLS and YYNGEE.

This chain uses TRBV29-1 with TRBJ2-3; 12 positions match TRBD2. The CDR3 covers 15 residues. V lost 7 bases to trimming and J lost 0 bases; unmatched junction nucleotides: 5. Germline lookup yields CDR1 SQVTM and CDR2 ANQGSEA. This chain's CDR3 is CSGLLAGGSTDTQYF. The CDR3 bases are TGCAGCGGTTTACTAGCGGGGGGAAGCACAGATACGCAGTATTTT.